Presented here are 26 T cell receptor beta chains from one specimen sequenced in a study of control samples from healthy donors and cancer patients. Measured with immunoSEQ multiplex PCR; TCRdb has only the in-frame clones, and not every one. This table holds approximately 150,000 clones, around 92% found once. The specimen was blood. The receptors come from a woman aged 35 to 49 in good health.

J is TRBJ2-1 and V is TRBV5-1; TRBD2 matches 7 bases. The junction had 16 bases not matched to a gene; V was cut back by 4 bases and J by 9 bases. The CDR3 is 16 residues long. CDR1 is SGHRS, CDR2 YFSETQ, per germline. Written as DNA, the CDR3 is TGCGCCAGCAGCCCGACTACTTCCCCTGGGGGGGGTGAGCAGTTCTTC. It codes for CASSPTTSPGGGEQFF.

CDR3 sequence reads: CASRASTDTQYF. The CDR3 DNA is TGTGCCAGCAGGGCTAGCACAGATACGCAGTATTTT. The chain couples TRBV6-6 to TRBJ2-3; D is uncertain. This CDR3 is built from 12 residues. The V and J ends lost 6 bases and 0 bases respectively, with 4 bases between them. Looked up from germline, CDR1 is MNHNY and CDR2 is SVGAGI (reference sequence).

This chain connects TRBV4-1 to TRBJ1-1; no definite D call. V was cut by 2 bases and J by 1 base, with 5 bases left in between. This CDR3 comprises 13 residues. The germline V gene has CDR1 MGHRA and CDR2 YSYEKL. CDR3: CASSQQENTEAFF. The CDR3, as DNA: TGCGCCAGCAGCCAACAGGAGAACACTGAAGCTTTCTTT.

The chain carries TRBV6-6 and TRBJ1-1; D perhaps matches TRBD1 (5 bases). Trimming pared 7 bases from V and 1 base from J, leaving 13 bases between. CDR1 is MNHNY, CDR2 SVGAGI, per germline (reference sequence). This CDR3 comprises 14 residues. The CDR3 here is CASMVTDTNTEAFF. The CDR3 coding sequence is TGTGCCAGCATGGTGACGGACACGAACACTGAAGCTTTCTTT.

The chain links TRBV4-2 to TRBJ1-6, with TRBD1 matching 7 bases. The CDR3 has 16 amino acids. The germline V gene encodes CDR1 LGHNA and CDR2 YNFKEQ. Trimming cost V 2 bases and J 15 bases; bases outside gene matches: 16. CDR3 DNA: TGTGCCAGCAGCCAATCCTCGACAGGGCGACTACCCGACCTCCACTTT. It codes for CASSQSSTGRLPDLHF.

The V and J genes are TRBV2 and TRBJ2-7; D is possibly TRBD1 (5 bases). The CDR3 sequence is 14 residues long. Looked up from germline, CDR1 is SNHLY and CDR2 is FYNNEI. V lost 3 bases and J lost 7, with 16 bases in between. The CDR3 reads CASSDTDRSREQYF. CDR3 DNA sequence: TGTGCCAGCAGTGACACCGACAGATCAAGAGAGCAGTACTTC.

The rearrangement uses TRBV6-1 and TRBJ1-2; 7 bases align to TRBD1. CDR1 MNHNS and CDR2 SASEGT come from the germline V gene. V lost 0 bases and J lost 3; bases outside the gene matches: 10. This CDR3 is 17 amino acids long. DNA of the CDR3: TGTGCCAGCAGTGAAGCGGGTATGACAGGGAAGCACTATGGCTACACCTTC. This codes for CASSEAGMTGKHYGYTF.

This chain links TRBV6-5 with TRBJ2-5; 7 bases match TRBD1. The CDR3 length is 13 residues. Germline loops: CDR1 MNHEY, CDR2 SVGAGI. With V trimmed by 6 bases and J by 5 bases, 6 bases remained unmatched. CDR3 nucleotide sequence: TGTGCCAGCAGACAGACAGGGCTGGAGACCCAGTACTTC. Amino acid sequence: CASRQTGLETQYF.

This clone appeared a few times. CDR3 sequence reads: CASSQPGRSAVRPQHF. CDR3 DNA: TGCGCCAGCAGCCAACCCGGTCGCTCGGCGGTGCGGCCCCAGCATTTT. V is TRBV4-1 and J is TRBJ1-5; the D is unclear. The CDR3 covers 16 residues. The germline V and J ends were trimmed by 2 bases and 9 bases, with 20 bases remaining between them. Per the germline V gene, CDR1 is MGHRA and CDR2 is YSYEKL.

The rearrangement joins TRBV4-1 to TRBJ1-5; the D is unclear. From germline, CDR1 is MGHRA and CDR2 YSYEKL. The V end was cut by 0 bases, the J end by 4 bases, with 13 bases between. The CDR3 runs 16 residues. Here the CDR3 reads CASSQEGKGENQPQHF. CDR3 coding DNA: TGCGCCAGCAGCCAAGAGGGCAAGGGAGAAAATCAGCCCCAGCATTTT.

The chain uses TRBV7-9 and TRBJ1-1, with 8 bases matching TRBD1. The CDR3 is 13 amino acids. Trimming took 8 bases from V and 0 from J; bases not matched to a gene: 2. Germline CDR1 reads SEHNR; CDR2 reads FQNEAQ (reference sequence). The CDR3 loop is CASRDRLNTEAFF. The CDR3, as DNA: TGTGCCAGCCGGGACAGGCTGAACACTGAAGCTTTCTTT.

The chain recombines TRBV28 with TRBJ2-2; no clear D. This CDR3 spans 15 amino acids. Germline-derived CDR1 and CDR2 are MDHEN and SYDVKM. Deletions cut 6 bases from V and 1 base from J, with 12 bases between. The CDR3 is CASRSTALNTGELFF. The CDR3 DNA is TGTGCCAGCAGGTCGACGGCCCTGAACACCGGGGAGCTGTTTTTT.

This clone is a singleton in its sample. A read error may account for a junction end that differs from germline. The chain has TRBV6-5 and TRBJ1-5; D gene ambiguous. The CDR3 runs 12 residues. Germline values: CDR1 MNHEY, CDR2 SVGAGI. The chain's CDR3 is CASSDSNQPQHF. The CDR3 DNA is TGTGCCAGCAGTGACTCGAATCAGCCCCAGCATTTT.

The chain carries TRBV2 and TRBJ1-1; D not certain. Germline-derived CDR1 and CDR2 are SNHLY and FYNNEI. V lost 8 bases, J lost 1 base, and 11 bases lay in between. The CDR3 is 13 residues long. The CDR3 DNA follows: TGTGCCAGCCTGGGTGAGTGGAACACTGAAGCTTTCTTT. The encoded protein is CASLGEWNTEAFF.

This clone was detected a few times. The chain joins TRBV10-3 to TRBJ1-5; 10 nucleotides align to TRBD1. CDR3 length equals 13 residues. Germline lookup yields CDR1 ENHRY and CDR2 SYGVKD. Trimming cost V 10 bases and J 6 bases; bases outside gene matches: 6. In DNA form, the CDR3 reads TGTGCCAGCGAGACAGGGGGCGGTCAGCCCCAGCATTTT. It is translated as CASETGGGQPQHF.

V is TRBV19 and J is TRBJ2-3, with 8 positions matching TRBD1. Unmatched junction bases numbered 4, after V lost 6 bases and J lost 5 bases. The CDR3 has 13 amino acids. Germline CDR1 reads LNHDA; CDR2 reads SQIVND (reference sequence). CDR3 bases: TGTGCCAGTAGACCAGGGGGCCAAGATACGCAGTATTTT. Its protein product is CASRPGGQDTQYF.

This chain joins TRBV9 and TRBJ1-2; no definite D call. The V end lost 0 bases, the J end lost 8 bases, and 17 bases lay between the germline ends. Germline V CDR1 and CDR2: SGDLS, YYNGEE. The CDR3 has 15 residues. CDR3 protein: CASSVAEGRRYGYTF. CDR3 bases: TGTGCCAGCAGCGTAGCTGAGGGTAGGAGGTACGGCTACACCTTC.

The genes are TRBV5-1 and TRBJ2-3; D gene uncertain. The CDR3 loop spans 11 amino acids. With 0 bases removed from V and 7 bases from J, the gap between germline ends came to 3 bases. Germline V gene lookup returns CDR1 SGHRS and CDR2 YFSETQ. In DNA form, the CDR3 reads TGCGCCAGCAGCTTGGAGTATACGCAGTATTTT. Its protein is CASSLEYTQYF.

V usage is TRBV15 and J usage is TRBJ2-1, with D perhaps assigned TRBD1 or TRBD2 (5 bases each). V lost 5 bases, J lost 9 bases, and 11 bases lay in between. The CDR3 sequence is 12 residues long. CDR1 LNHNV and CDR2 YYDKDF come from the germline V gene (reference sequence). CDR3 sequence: CATSLLGVEQFF. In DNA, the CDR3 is TGTGCCACCAGCCTACTAGGGGTTGAGCAGTTCTTC. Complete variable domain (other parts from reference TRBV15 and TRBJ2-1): DAMVIQNPRYQVTQFGKPVTLSCSQTLNHNVMYWYQQKSSQAPKLLFHYYDKDFNNEADTPDNFQSRRPNTSFCFLDIRSPGLGDTAMYLCATSLLGVEQFFGPGTRLTVL.

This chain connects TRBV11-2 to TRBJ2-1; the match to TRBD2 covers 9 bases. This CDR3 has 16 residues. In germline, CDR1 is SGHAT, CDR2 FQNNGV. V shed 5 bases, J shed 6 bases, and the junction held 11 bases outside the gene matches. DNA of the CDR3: TGTGCCAGCAGCGGACGGGGCGGGAGGGTGGTCAATGAGCAGTTCTTC. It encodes CASSGRGGRVVNEQFF.

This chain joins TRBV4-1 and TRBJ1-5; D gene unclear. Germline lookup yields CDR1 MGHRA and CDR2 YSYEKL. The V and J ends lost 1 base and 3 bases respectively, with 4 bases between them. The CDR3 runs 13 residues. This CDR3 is CASSQVVNQPQHF. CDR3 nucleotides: TGCGCCAGCAGCCAAGTCGTCAATCAGCCCCAGCATTTT.

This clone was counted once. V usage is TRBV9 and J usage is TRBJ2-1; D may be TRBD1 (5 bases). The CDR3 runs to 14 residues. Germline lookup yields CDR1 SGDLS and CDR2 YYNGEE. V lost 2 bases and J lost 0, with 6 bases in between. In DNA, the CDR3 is TGTGCCAGCAGCGTTGACAGCTCCTACAATGAGCAGTTCTTC. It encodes CASSVDSSYNEQFF.

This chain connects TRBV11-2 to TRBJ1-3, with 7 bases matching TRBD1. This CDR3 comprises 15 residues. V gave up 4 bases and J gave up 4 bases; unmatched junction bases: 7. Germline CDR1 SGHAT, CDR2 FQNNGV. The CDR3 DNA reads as TGTGCCAGCAGCTACCGGGACAGACGAGGAAACACCATATATTTT. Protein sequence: CASSYRDRRGNTIYF.

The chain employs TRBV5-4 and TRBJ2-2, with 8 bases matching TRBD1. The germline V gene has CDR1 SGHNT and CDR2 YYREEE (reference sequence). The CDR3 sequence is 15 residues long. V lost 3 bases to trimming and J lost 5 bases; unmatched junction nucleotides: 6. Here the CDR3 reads CASSSTQGDTGELFF. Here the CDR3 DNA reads TGTGCCAGCAGCTCGACACAGGGGGATACCGGGGAGCTGTTTTTT.

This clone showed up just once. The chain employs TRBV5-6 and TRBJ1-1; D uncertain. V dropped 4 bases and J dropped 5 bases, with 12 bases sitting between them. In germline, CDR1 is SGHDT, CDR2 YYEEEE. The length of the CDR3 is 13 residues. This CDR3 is CASSRVTETEAFF. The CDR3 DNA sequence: TGTGCCAGCAGCCGGGTCACGGAGACTGAAGCTTTCTTT.

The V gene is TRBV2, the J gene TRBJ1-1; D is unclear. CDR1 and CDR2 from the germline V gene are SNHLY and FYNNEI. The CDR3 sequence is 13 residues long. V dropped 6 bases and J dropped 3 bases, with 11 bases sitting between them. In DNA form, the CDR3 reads TGTGCCAGCAGGGAAACAGCGTACACTGAAGCTTTCTTT. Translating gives CASRETAYTEAFF.